The T cell receptor (beta chain) described here comes from a study of tumor-infiltrating lymphocytes in oesophageal squamous cell carcinoma. This clonotype came up once. The ends lost 5 bases at V and 10 bases at J; junction bases unmatched: 10. The CDR3 contains 14 residues. In TCRdb, the PCR reads were re-called with MiXCR into one record per CDR3 protein. The sample lists under 15,000 distinct CDR3 sequences, approximately 50% seen once, with roughly 42% in the top ten. The V call is TRBV12-3 or TRBV12-4, the J call TRBJ1-5, with 8 nucleotides matching TRBD1. This sequence was found in a female donor with esophageal squamous cell carcinoma. The source material was esophageal tumor tissue. The CDR3 region is CASSPGQGIYPQHF. The CDR3 DNA follows: TGTGCCAGCAGTCCAGGACAGGGAATCTATCCCCAGCATTTT.